This TCR beta chain originates from a study of glioma-infiltrating T cells after dendritic cell vaccination. The CDR3 is made up of 13 amino acids. Germline CDR1 SGHTA, CDR2 FQGNSA. V was trimmed by 4 bases and J by 0 bases, leaving 6 bases between them. Described time point: after dendritic cell vaccination, including at tumor progression/relapse. TCRdb's copy holds only in-frame clones and misses some; the assay was immunoSEQ multiplex PCR. Counted here are 55,000 to 75,000 clones, approximately 80% occurring once; the ten biggest clones make up less than 20%. The source is a human donor with glioblastoma. The sequencing used blood, collected after dendritic cell vaccination. This rearrangement joins TRBV7-2 to TRBJ2-5; D is undetermined. CDR3 amino acids: CASSSVDQETQYF. For the CDR3, the DNA is TGTGCCAGCAGCTCGGTGGACCAAGAGACCCAGTACTTC.